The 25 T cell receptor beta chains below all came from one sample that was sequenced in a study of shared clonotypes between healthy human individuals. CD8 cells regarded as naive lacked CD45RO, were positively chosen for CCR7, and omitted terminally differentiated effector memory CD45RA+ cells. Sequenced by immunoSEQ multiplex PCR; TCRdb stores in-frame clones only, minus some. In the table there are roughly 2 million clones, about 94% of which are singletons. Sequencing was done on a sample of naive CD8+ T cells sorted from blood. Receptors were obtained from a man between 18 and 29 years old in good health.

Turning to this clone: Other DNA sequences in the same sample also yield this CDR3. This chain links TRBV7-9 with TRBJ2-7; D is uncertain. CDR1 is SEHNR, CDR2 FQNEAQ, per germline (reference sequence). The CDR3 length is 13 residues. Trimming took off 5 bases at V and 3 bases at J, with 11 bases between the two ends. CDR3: CASSPESGYEQYF. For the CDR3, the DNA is TGTGCCAGCAGCCCCGAGTCGGGCTACGAGCAGTACTTC. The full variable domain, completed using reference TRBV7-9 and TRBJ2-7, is DTGVSQNPRHKITKRGQNVTFRCDPISEHNRLYWYRQTLGQGPEFLTYFQNEAQLEKSRLLSDRFSAERPKGSFSTLEIQRTEQGDSAMYLCASSPESGYEQYFGPGTRLTVT.

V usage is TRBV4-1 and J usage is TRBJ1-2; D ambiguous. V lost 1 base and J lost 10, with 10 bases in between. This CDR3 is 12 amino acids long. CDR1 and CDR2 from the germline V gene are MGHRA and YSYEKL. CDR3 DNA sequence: TGCGCCAGCAGCCAAGCCGGCCAGCTCTACACCTTC. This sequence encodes CASSQAGQLYTF.

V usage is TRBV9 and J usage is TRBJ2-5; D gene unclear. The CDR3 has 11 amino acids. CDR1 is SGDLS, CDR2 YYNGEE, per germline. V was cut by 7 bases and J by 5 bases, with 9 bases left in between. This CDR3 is CASGLLETQYF. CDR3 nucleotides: TGTGCCAGCGGGCTTCTCGAGACCCAGTACTTC. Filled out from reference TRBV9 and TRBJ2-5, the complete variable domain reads DSGVTQTPKHLITATGQRVTLRCSPRSGDLSVYWYQQSLDQGLQFLIQYYNGEERAKGNILERFSAQQFPDLHSELNLSSLELGDSALYFCASGLLETQYFGPGTRLLVL.

The CDR3 loop is CASSLVESWTDTQYF. The DNA of the CDR3 is TGTGCCAGCAGCTTAGTGGAGAGCTGGACAGATACGCAGTATTTT. V gene TRBV7-8 combines with J gene TRBJ2-3; D not certain. Germline V gene lookup returns CDR1 SGHVS and CDR2 FQNEAQ. Deletions cut 1 base from V and 3 bases from J, with 11 bases between. The CDR3 is made up of 15 amino acids.

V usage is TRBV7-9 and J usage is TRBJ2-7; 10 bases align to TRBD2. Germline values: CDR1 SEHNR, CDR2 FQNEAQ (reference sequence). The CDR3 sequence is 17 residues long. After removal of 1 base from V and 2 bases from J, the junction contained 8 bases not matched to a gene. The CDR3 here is CASSLVGSGGNAYEQYF. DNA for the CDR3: TGTGCCAGCAGCTTAGTGGGTAGCGGGGGGAATGCCTACGAGCAGTACTTC.

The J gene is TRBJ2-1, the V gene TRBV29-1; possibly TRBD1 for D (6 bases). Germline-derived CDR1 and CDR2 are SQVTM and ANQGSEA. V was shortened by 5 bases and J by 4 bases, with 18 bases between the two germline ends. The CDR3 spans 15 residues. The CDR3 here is CSVPLDSSLYNEQFF. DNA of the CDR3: TGCAGCGTTCCCCTGGACAGCTCACTTTACAATGAGCAGTTCTTC.

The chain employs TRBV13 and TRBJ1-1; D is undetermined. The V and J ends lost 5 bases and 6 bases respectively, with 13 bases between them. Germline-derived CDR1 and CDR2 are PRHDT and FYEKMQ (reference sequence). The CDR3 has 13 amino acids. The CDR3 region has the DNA TGTGCCAGCAGCCCGGACCGAGGCGCTGAAGCTTTCTTT. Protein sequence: CASSPDRGAEAFF.

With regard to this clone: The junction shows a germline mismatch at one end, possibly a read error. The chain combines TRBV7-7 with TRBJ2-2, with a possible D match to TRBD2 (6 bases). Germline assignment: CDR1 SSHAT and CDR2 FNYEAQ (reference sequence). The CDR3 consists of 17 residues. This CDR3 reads CASSPRDWIANTGELFF. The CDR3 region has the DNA TGTGCTAGCAGCCCACGGGACTGGATCGCGAACACCGGGGAGCTGTTTTTT.

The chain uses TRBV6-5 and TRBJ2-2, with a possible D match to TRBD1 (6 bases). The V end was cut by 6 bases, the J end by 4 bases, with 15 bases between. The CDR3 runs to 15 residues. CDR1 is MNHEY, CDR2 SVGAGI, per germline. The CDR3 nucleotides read TGTGCCAGCAGATTACAGGGTGAGGGCACCGGGGAGCTGTTTTTT. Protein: CASRLQGEGTGELFF.

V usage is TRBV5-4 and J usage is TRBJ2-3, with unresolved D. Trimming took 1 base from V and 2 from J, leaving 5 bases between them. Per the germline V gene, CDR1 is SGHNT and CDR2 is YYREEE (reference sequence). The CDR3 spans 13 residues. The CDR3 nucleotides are TGTGCCAGCAGCTTGCAGTACACAGATACGCAGTATTTT. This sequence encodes CASSLQYTDTQYF.

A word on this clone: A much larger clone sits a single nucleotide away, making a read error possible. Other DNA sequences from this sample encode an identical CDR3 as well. CDR3 DNA: TGTGCCAGCAGCGACCGGGGCTCCTACGAGCAGTACTTC. It yields the protein CASSDRGSYEQYF. The V and J genes are TRBV2 and TRBJ2-7, with a weak D call TRBD2 (5 bases). V gave up 6 bases and J gave up 0 bases, with 9 bases separating them. The germline gives CDR1 SNHLY, CDR2 FYNNEI. The length of the CDR3 is 13 residues.

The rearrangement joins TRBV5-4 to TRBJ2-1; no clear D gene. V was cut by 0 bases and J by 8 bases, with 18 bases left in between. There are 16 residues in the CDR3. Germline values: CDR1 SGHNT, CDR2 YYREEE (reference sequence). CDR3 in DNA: TGTGCCAGCAGCTTGGTAGCAGCTCCTGCGTGGGATGAGCAGTTCTTC. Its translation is CASSLVAAPAWDEQFF.

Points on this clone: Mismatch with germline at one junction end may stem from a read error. The CDR3 region has the DNA TGTGCCAGCAGGTTGGACAGGGAGCACGAGCAGTACTTC. It encodes CASRLDREHEQYF. The chain has TRBV5-4 and TRBJ2-7, with TRBD1 identical over 8 bases. This CDR3 spans 13 amino acids. Looked up from germline, CDR1 is SGHNT and CDR2 is YYREEE (reference sequence).

As DNA, the CDR3 is TGCAGCGTTATGCAAGGGGGTAGTGAGCAGTACTTC. Translating gives CSVMQGGSEQYF. The rearrangement uses TRBV29-1 and TRBJ2-7, with D perhaps matching TRBD1 (6 bases). V gave up 5 bases and J gave up 7 bases, with 15 bases separating them. This CDR3 is 12 amino acids long. Germline CDR1 reads SQVTM; CDR2 reads ANQGSEA.

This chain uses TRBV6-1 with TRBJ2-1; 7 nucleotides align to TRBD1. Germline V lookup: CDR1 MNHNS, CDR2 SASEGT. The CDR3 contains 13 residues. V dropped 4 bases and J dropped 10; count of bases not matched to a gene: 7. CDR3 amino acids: CASSATGIYEQFF. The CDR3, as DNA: TGTGCCAGCAGTGCGACAGGGATTTACGAGCAGTTCTTC.

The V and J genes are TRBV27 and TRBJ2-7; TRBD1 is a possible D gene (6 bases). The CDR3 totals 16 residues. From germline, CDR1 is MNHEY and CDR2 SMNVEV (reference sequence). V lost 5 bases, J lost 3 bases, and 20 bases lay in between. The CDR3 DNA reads TGTGCCAGCAGTCCATCAACAGGGTCCGTCCGCTACGAGCAGTACTTC. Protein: CASSPSTGSVRYEQYF.

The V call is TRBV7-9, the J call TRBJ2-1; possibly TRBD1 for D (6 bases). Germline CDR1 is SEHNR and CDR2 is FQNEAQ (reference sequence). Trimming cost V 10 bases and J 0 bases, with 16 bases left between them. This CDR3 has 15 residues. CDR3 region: CATNSGDGSYNEQFF. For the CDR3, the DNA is TGTGCCACCAATTCAGGGGATGGCTCCTACAATGAGCAGTTCTTC.

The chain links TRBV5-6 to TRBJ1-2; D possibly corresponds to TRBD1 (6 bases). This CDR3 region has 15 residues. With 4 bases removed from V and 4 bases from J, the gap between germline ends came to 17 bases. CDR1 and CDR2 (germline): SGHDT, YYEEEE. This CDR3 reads CASSTLGAPTYGYTF. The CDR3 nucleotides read TGTGCCAGCAGCACCCTGGGGGCGCCGACCTATGGCTACACCTTC.

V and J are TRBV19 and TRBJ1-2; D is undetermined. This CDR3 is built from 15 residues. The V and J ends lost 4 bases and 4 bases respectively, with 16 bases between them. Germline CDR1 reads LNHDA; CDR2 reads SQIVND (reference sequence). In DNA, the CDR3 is TGTGCCAGTAGTACCCAGCTATTAAGCATCTATGGCTACACCTTC. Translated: CASSTQLLSIYGYTF.

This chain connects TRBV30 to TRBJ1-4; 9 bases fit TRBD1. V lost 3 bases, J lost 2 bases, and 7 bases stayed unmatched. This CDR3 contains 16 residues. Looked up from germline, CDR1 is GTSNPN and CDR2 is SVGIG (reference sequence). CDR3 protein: CAWSRQGEGTNEKLFF. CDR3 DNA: TGTGCCTGGAGCCGACAGGGGGAAGGGACTAATGAAAAACTGTTTTTT. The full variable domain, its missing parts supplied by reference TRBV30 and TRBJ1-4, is SQTIHQWPATLVQPVGSPLSLECTVEGTSNPNLYWYRQAAGRGLQLLFYSVGIGQISSEVPQNLSASRPQDRQFILSSKKLLLSDSGFYLCAWSRQGEGTNEKLFFGSGTQLSVL.

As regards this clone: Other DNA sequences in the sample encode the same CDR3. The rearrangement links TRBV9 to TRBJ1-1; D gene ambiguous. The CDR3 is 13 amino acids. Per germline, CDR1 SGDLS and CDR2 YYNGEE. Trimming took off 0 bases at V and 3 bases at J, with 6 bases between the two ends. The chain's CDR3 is CASSVGSDTEAFF. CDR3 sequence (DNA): TGTGCCAGCAGCGTAGGGTCGGACACTGAAGCTTTCTTT.

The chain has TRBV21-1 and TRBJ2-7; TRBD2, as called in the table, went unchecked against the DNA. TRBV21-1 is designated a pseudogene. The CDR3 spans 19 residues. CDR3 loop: CASSNELCSGRANVYEQYF. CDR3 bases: TGTGCCAGCAGCAATGAACTTTGTAGCGGGAGGGCCAATGTATACGAGCAGTACTTC.

Written as DNA, the CDR3 is TGTGCCACCAATTACTGGGGGGGGTACAATGAGCAGTTCTTC. The encoded protein is CATNYWGGYNEQFF. This sequence joins TRBV28 and TRBJ2-1; TRBD2 matches at 7 bases. This CDR3 region has 14 residues. The V gene's germline CDR1 is MDHEN and CDR2 SYDVKM. V was pared by 10 bases and J by 4 bases, with 10 bases of the junction left unmatched.

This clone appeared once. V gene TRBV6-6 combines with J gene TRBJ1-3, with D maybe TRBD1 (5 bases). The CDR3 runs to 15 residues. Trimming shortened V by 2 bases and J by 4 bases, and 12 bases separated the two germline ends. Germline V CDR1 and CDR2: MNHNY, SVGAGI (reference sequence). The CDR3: CASSYGGAGGNTIYF. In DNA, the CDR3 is TGTGCCAGCAGTTACGGAGGGGCGGGCGGAAACACCATATATTTT.

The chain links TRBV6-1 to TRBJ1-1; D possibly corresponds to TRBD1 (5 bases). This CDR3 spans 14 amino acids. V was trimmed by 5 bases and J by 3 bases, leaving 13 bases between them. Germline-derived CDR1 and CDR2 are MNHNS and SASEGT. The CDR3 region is CASSTWDGYTEAFF. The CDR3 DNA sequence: TGTGCCAGCAGTACCTGGGACGGTTACACTGAAGCTTTCTTT.